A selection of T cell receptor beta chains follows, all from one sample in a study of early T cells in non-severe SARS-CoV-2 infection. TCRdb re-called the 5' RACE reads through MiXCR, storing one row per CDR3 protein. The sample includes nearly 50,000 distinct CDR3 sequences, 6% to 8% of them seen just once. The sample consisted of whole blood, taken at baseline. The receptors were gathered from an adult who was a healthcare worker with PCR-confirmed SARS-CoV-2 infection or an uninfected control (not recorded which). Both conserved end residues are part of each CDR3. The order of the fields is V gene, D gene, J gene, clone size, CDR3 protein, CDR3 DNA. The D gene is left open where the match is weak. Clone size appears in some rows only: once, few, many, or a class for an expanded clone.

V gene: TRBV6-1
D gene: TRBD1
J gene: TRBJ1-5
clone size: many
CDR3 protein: CASSEGQGSQPQHF
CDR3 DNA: TGTGCCAGCAGTGAGGGACAGGGAAGTCAGCCCCAGCATTTT

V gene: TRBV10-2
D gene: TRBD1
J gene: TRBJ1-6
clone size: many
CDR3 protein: CASSFDRAASPLHF
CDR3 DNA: TGCGCCAGCAGTTTTGACAGGGCGGCATCACCCCTCCACTTT

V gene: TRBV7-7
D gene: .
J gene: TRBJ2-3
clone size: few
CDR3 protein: CASSLDGLDTDTQYF
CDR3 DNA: TGTGCCAGCAGCTTAGACGGACTCGACACAGATACGCAGTATTTT

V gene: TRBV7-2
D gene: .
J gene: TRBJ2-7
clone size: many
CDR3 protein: CASRRTVGTHSGVQYF
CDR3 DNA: TGTGCCAGCAGAAGAACCGTCGGGACGCATAGTGGAGTTCAGTACTTC

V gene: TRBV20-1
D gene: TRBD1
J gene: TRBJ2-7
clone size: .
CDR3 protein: CSAWTGRYEQYF
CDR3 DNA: TGCAGTGCTTGGACAGGGAGGTACGAGCAGTACTTC

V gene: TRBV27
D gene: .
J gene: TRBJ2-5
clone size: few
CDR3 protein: CASRPWTIQETQYF
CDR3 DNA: TGTGCCAGCAGACCATGGACTATCCAAGAGACCCAGTACTTC

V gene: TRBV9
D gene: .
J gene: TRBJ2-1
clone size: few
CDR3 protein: CASSVEQGTSYNEQFF
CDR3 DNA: TGTGCCAGCAGCGTAGAACAGGGCACCTCCTACAATGAGCAGTTCTTC

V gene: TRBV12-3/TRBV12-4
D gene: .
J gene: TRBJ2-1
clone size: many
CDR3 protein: CASSLGGLAFDEQFF
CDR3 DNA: TGTGCCAGCAGTTTAGGAGGGCTAGCTTTCGATGAGCAGTTCTTC

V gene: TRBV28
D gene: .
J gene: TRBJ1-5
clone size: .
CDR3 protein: CASLGTPPQHF
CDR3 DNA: TGTGCCAGCCTCGGGACCCCGCCCCAGCATTTT

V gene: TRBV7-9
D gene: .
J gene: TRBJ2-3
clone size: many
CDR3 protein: CASSRGTTDTQYF
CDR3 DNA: TGTGCCAGCAGCCGAGGGACGACAGATACGCAGTATTTT

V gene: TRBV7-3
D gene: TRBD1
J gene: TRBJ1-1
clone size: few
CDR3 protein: CASSLQGADTEAFF
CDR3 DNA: TGTGCCAGCAGCTTACAGGGGGCAGACACTGAAGCTTTCTTT

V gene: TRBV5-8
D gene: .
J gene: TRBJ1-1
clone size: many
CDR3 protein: CASSLGLPAFF
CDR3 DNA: TGTGCCAGCAGCTTGGGGCTCCCCGCTTTCTTT

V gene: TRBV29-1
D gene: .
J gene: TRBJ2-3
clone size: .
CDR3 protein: CSVDPTDTQYF
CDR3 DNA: TGCAGCGTTGATCCCACAGATACGCAGTATTTT

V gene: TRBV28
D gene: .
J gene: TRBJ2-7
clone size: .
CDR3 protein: CASKETGATYREQYF
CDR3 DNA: TGTGCCAGCAAAGAGACAGGTGCCACTTATCGCGAGCAGTACTTC

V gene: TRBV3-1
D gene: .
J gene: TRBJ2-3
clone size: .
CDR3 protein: CASSQRTRDTQYF
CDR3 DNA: TGTGCCAGCAGCCAGAGGACAAGGGATACGCAGTATTTT

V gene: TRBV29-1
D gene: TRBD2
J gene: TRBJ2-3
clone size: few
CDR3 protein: CSVGLAGSDTQYF
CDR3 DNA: TGCAGCGTTGGACTAGCGGGATCAGATACGCAGTATTTT

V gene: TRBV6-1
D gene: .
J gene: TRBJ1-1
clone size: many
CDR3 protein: CASSVQAQLGAFF
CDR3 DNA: TGTGCCAGCAGTGTTCAGGCTCAGCTGGGAGCTTTCTTT

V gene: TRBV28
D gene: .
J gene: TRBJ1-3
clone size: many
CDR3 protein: CASSSRSLGNTIYF
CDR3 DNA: TGTGCCAGCAGTTCTCGGAGTCTCGGAAACACCATATATTTT

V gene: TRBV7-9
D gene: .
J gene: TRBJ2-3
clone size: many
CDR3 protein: CASSLLLADTQYF
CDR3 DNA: TGTGCCAGCAGCTTGCTCCTGGCAGATACGCAGTATTTT

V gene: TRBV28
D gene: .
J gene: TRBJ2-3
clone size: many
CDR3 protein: CASSLWDGGPDTQYF
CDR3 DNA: TGTGCCAGCAGTTTATGGGACGGAGGCCCCGATACGCAGTATTTT

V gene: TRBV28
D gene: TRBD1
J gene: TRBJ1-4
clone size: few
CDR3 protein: CASRPTGTREKLFF
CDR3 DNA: TGTGCCAGCAGACCGACAGGGACCAGGGAAAAACTGTTTTTT

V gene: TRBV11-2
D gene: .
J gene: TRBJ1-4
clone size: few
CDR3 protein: CASSHRDEKLFF
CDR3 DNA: TGTGCCAGCAGCCACAGGGATGAAAAACTGTTTTTT

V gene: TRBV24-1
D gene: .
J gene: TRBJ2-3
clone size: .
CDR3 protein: CATSDNRPGDSDTQYF
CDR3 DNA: TGTGCCACCAGTGATAACAGGCCGGGGGATTCAGATACGCAGTATTTT